Listed here are 19 T cell receptor beta chains from one sample, sequenced in a study of cytomegalovirus exposure and HLA in healthy donors. This PCR relied on a set of 60 Vbeta primers and 13 Jbeta primers. Clones were sequenced by immunoSEQ multiplex PCR, and TCRdb holds only the in-frame ones, with some missing. The sample has around 200,000 clones, 60% to 85% seen once. The sample taken for sequencing was PBMCs. All receptors derive from a female donor in good health and CMV-seronegative.

J is TRBJ2-7 and V is TRBV9, with 9 bases identical to TRBD2. The germline V gene has CDR1 SGDLS and CDR2 YYNGEE. V lost 2 bases and J lost 0; bases outside the gene matches: 0. The CDR3 loop spans 14 amino acids. The CDR3 DNA reads as TGTGCCAGCAGCGTGACTAGCGGCTCCTACGAGCAGTACTTC. Amino acid sequence: CASSVTSGSYEQYF.

The J gene is TRBJ2-3, the V gene TRBV13, with 8 bases fitting TRBD2. J was trimmed by 4 bases and V by 7 bases; bases with no gene match: 10. Germline assignment: CDR1 PRHDT and CDR2 FYEKMQ (reference sequence). There are 15 residues in the CDR3. In nucleotides, the CDR3 is TGTGCCAGCATACGTCGGGGGGGCCTCGCAGATACGCAGTATTTT. This codes for CASIRRGGLADTQYF.

The chain combines TRBV27 with TRBJ2-7, with D possibly matching TRBD1 (6 bases). This CDR3 comprises 13 residues. V was clipped by 7 bases and J by 5 bases, with 15 bases between them. In germline, CDR1 is MNHEY, CDR2 SMNVEV (reference sequence). CDR3: CASKLQGKNEQYF. CDR3 sequence (DNA): TGTGCCAGCAAACTCCAGGGGAAAAACGAGCAGTACTTC.

V is TRBV13 and J is TRBJ2-1; 7 nucleotides match TRBD2. Looked up from germline, CDR1 is PRHDT and CDR2 is FYEKMQ (reference sequence). The CDR3 covers 15 residues. V was clipped by 5 bases and J by 3 bases; unmatched bases: 7. The CDR3 protein is CASSRGEGYYNEQFF. The CDR3 nucleotides read TGTGCCAGCAGCCGCGGGGAGGGTTACTACAATGAGCAGTTCTTC.

The chain is built from TRBV2 and TRBJ1-5; D is possibly TRBD1 (5 bases). Trimming left V 6 bases short and J 1 base short, with 7 bases between. Germline loops: CDR1 SNHLY, CDR2 FYNNEI. The CDR3 runs 13 residues. The CDR3 spells CASRGLSNQPQHF. CDR3 sequence (DNA): TGTGCCAGCAGGGGGCTAAGCAATCAGCCCCAGCATTTT.

The J gene is TRBJ1-2, the V gene TRBV4-3; D unresolved. Trimming removed 0 bases at V and 5 bases at J, with 13 bases between. The CDR3 runs to 15 residues. Germline V lookup: CDR1 LGHNA, CDR2 YSLEER. In nucleotides, the CDR3 is TGCGCCAGCAGCCAAGATAGTGGGAGAAAGTATGGCTACACCTTC. Amino acid sequence: CASSQDSGRKYGYTF.

This clone was counted a few times. The genes are TRBV5-4 and TRBJ2-5; 7 bases are a match to TRBD1. The J call may be mistaken, given a closer DNA end match to TRBJ2-7. CDR3 length: 14 residues. The germline V gene has CDR1 SGHNT and CDR2 YYREEE (reference sequence). DNA for the CDR3: TGTGCCAGCAATCGACAGGGATCCCTCTACGAGCAGTACTTC. Its translation: CASNRQGSLYEQYF.

The chain combines TRBV28 with TRBJ1-2, with 8 bases aligning to TRBD1. The germline V gene encodes CDR1 MDHEN and CDR2 SYDVKM. V shed 6 bases, J shed 4 bases, and the junction held 7 bases outside the gene matches. The CDR3 consists of 14 residues. CDR3: CASSPPDRAYGYTF. In DNA form, the CDR3 reads TGTGCCAGCAGCCCTCCGGACAGGGCCTATGGCTACACCTTC.

The V gene is TRBV28, the J gene TRBJ2-7; TRBD1 matches 7 bases. CDR1 is MDHEN and CDR2 is SYDVKM in the germline V gene. CDR3 length: 16 residues. V trimming: 5 bases; J trimming: 1 base; junction bases outside the gene matches: 11. The CDR3 DNA follows: TGTGCCAGCAGTCCAATGGGACAGCGTCTTTCCTACGAGCAGTACTTC. Translation: CASSPMGQRLSYEQYF.

The CDR3 bases are TGTGCCAGCAGTGAACCTGCCAGGGGGAGCAATCAGCCCCAGCATTTT. Its protein is CASSEPARGSNQPQHF. J is TRBJ1-5 and V is TRBV6-1; 7 bases align to TRBD1. Germline values: CDR1 MNHNS, CDR2 SASEGT. Unmatched junction bases numbered 5, after V lost 2 bases and J lost 1 base. The CDR3 totals 16 residues.

V gene TRBV6-6 combines with J gene TRBJ2-3; the D is unclear. The germline V gene encodes CDR1 MNHNY and CDR2 SVGAGI (reference sequence). CDR3 size: 12 residues. Trimming left V 6 bases short and J 2 bases short, with 6 bases between. CDR3 amino acids: CASSEDTDTQYF. CDR3 nucleotide sequence: TGTGCCAGCAGCGAGGACACAGATACGCAGTATTTT.

J is TRBJ2-2 and V is TRBV2, with D unresolved. V dropped 1 base and J dropped 8 bases, with 14 bases sitting between them. Germline CDR1 reads SNHLY; CDR2 reads FYNNEI. The CDR3 contains 15 residues. The CDR3, as DNA: TGTGCCAGCAGTGAAGGGCCTCAGTACAGTGGGGAGCTGTTTTTT. Amino acid sequence: CASSEGPQYSGELFF.

The rearrangement joins TRBV7-9 to TRBJ1-4; D remains ambiguous. The CDR3 runs to 15 residues. The ends were cut back, 1 base at V and 0 bases at J, with 6 bases in the middle. The germline gives CDR1 SEHNR, CDR2 FQNEAQ (reference sequence). The CDR3 is CASSLDGATNEKLFF. The CDR3 coding sequence is TGTGCCAGCAGCTTAGACGGAGCAACTAATGAAAAACTGTTTTTT.

The chain uses TRBV28 and TRBJ2-1; TRBD1 matches at 8 bases. V was clipped by 2 bases and J by 5 bases; unmatched bases: 5. This CDR3 has 15 amino acids. From germline, CDR1 is MDHEN and CDR2 SYDVKM. The CDR3 is CASSLSQGADNEQFF. The CDR3 nucleotides read TGTGCCAGCAGTTTAAGTCAGGGGGCCGACAATGAGCAGTTCTTC.

The chain joins TRBV18 to TRBJ1-6; no reliable D call. The germline gives CDR1 KGHSH, CDR2 LQKENI. Trimming stripped 5 bases from V and 7 bases from J, with 6 bases between. This CDR3 contains 12 residues. CDR3 DNA sequence: TGTGCCAGCTCAGCGGGGAATTCACCCCTCCACTTT. This sequence encodes CASSAGNSPLHF.

This chain connects TRBV27 to TRBJ1-1, with D hard to call. The CDR3 covers 13 residues. Trimming took 6 bases from V and 3 from J, leaving 11 bases between them. Germline V lookup: CDR1 MNHEY, CDR2 SMNVEV (reference sequence). In DNA, the CDR3 is TGTGCCAGCAGCCCCCGGTTAGACACTGAAGCTTTCTTT. Translation gives CASSPRLDTEAFF.

This chain links TRBV19 with TRBJ2-5; a possible D gene is TRBD1 (5 bases). Trimming pared 4 bases from V and 2 bases from J, leaving 11 bases between. Looked up from germline, CDR1 is LNHDA and CDR2 is SQIVND (reference sequence). The CDR3 totals 14 residues. This chain's CDR3 is CASSTPTVQETQYF. The CDR3 DNA reads TGTGCCAGTAGTACCCCGACAGTTCAAGAGACCCAGTACTTC.

The chain couples TRBV27 to TRBJ1-4; TRBD1 agrees at 9 bases. Germline V gene lookup returns CDR1 MNHEY and CDR2 SMNVEV (reference sequence). With 6 bases clipped from V and 7 bases from J, the junction kept 9 bases outside the gene matches. The length of the CDR3 is 15 residues. The CDR3 DNA follows: TGTGCCAGCAGACACCGGGACAGGGAAGGTGAAAAACTGTTTTTT. This sequence encodes CASRHRDREGEKLFF.

The chain is built from TRBV4-1 and TRBJ1-2, with D maybe TRBD1 (6 bases). The V and J ends lost 2 bases and 2 bases respectively, with 12 bases between them. This CDR3 has 15 residues. The germline CDR1 and CDR2 sequences are MGHRA and YSYEKL. The CDR3 nucleotides read TGCGCCAGCAGCCAACCGACAGGTCTAAACTATGGCTACACCTTC. This translates into CASSQPTGLNYGYTF.